In its sample, the clone carrying this T cell receptor beta chain was seen many times. What it binds is unknown. V gave up 10 bases and J gave up 8 bases, with 17 bases separating them. This CDR3 is built from 12 residues. CDR1 and CDR2 from the germline V gene are MNHEY and SMNVEV (reference sequence). These data are taken from a study of T cell responses to AZD1222 COVID-19 vaccine. Study outcomes and limitations: Clonal diversity was possibly underestimated, and white British individuals and females predominated among donors.

TCRdb keeps only in-frame clones here, not all; method: immunoSEQ multiplex PCR. Of about 130,000 clones in the sample, about 89% were seen once. The V call is TRBV27, the J call TRBJ1-2; perhaps TRBD1 as D (5 bases). The sample here was peripheral blood, taken 28 days after the second AZD1222 dose. This receptor was taken from an adult who received the AZD1222 COVID-19 vaccine. The CDR3 reads CATKWGVEGYTF. Here the CDR3 DNA reads TGTGCCACCAAGTGGGGGGTGGAGGGCTACACCTTC.